This T cell receptor (beta chain) emerged from a study of T cells in Graves' hyperthyroidism and ophthalmopathy. Study-wide context: Prior to any treatment, at the point of initial diagnosis, peripheral blood was collected. Study-wide findings and caveats: Appearing also in blood were most of the thyroid clonotypes expanded above 0.001.

There are 15 residues in the CDR3. Germline assignment: CDR1 KGHSH and CDR2 LQKENI. V lost 3 bases to trimming and J lost 1 base; unmatched junction nucleotides: 6. Researchers took RNA transcripts and amplified the TCR beta CDR3 regions from them. HTBI primers were employed in a first-round RT-PCR of the TCR CDR3. TCRdb called the multiplex PCR reads again in MiXCR, with one record for every CDR3 protein. This sample carries fewer than 350,000 distinct CDR3 sequences, roughly 15% of them seen once, and the ten largest clones take approximately 7.9%. Ten or more counts support this clonotype. Its specificity is not known.

The origin of this receptor is a middle-aged woman with Graves' hyperthyroidism. Sequenced sample: blood. V gene TRBV18 combines with J gene TRBJ2-7, with 7 nucleotides matching TRBD2. The CDR3 DNA reads as TGTGCCAGCTCACCGGGACTAATCAAGTCCTACGAGCAGTACTTC. It encodes CASSPGLIKSYEQYF. Based on the CDR3 plus reference TRBV18 and TRBJ2-7, the full variable domain is NAGVMQNPRHLVRRRGQEARLRCSPMKGHSHVYWYRQLPEEGLKFMVYLQKENIIDESGMPKERFSAEFPKEGPSILRIQQVVRGDSAAYFCASSPGLIKSYEQYFGPGTRLTVT.